This T cell receptor (beta chain) was recorded in a study of shared clonotypes between healthy human individuals (dated by TCRdb to 2019 to 2021). In terms of the full investigation: Three men and two women, aged 18 to 49 years, made up the cohort. For each donor, CD4 naive and CD4 memory were each given three plates, CD8 naive was given two plates, and CD8 memory was given one plate. To estimate repertoire size and how much clonotype sharing occurs between individuals, the study deeply sequenced the blood TCR repertoires of roughly 5 healthy adults. Different laboratories and diverse techniques were used to prepare libraries and sequence TCR repertoires, to increase sequencing depth and limit assay-specific biases. Each donor's leukapheresis produced roughly between roughly 0.85 and 9 billion PBMCs. Overall study results and their limits: Sampling was restricted to blood, and TCR repertoires in tissue are likely to differ from TCR repertoires in blood. Rarefaction of sorted-subset datasets indicated incomplete sequencing despite the large sequencing depth. Compared with non-shared clonotypes, clonotypes shared by all four sorted-subset donors had higher generation probabilities. Naive subsets generally had larger estimated clonotype richness than memory subsets did. Pairwise subsampling led to the expectation that sequencing depth would affect the degree of clonotype sharing among donors. Sharing across a handful of donors was observed for about 5% of naive CD4, 3% to 3.5% of naive CD8, over 2% of memory CD4, and roughly 0.4% of memory CD8 clonotypes. Because the study included a small number of donors, the genetic and exposure-history diversity represented was limited.

CD8 naive samples were CD45RO-negative cells positively selected for CCR7, giving a CD45RA+CCR7+ population that excluded TemRA cells. The donors were healthy, HIV-negative adults who had no recently reported acute infections or vaccinations. Every donor was a Caucasian adult residing in Nashville, Tennessee, USA. Blood was obtained by leukapheresis, after which PBMCs were separated by Ficoll-Histopaque density gradient centrifugation and cryopreserved in liquid nitrogen vapor phase. Purity and quantity of every magnetically sorted T cell population were checked by analytical flow cytometry. Genomic DNA was isolated from each sorted fraction and quantified by UV absorbance on a Nanodrop 2000c. The cysteine opens and the phenylalanine closes a CDR3 of 14 amino acids. The kept DNA is CDR3 alone, 42 bases in frame from the first base. CDR1 SGHTA and CDR2 FQGTGA were looked up in the germline V gene. The junction shows trimming of 5 bases on V and 7 bases on J, and the gene matches do not reach 6 bases of it.

Of note for this clone: This clone's antigen is unknown. There are no base qualities to consult, and no much larger clone falls within one base.

TCR CDR3 regions were amplified from genomic DNA by multiplex PCR using the deep immunoSEQ assay. For each cell subset, the extracted genomic DNA was distributed evenly across all wells of several immunoSEQ 96-well plates, and each plate served as one replicate. For sorted subsets, 200 ng of genomic DNA, equivalent to roughly 33,000 T cell genomes, went into each replicate PCR. The purified libraries were quantified using a Qubit 3.0 fluorometer, sized with a Bioanalyzer 2100, and then quantified again using the KAPA Library Quantification kit. Every immunoSEQ 96-well plate was sequenced on a dedicated single-read 150-cycle Illumina NextSeq 550 flow cell. The study's processing was this. Because the immunoSEQ output held only junctional sequences and lacked quality scores, the filtering could not match the filtering applied to full-length reads. Sequences were annotated with PyIR, a Python wrapper for IgBLAST v1.9, using IMGT germline references to assign V/J genes and CDR3. Reads were removed for weak V/J assignments (E-value above 1e-6), missing CDR3, stop codons, out-of-frame junctions, or ambiguous translated residues. V3J clonotypes were defined as sequences sharing an identical inferred V gene, J gene, and CDR3 amino acid sequence. Percentage overlap between repertoires was computed as shared unique clonotypes divided by the size of the smaller repertoire. Repertoire richness was assessed with RTK rarefaction, the Chao1 estimator, and Recon v2.1 estimates of unobserved clonotypes. OLGA was used to compute generation probabilities for all TCRbeta clonotypes that the gDNA method yielded from a handful of donors. The table was pulled from immuneACCESS by TCRdb, which kept in-frame rearrangements only. Such tables lose some clones; where checked, under half of the loss comes from unresolved V genes, and the rest has no known cause. That table furnishes V, J and clone size, whereas the DNA furnished D and trimming. In all, the sample holds about 2.1 million clones, and approximately 92% of those were seen once. Around 1.7% of the sample is in the top ten clones.

Sequencing used naive CD8+ T cells from PBMCs. Explained via the paper, the cell subset or site label denotes: CD45RA+CCR7+. The clonotype was recovered from a man aged 18 to 29 in good health. Some clones in this sample may be carry-over from other donors' samples. The chain employs TRBV7-3 and TRBJ1-2; TRBD1 aligns with 11 central bases. The DNA sequence follows: TGTGCCAGCAGCGCCTGGGACAGGGGGAGTGGCTACACCTTC. Its product reads: CASSAWDRGSGYTF.